This TCR beta chain derives from a study of T cells in Graves' hyperthyroidism and ophthalmopathy. Study in general: Initial diagnosis, before any treatment, was when peripheral blood was collected. Study-level results: With a median lead of roughly 6.8 months before onset, the model predicted ophthalmopathy.

The ends were cut back, 3 bases at V and 4 bases at J, with 13 bases in the middle. This CDR3 is 15 amino acids long. From germline, CDR1 is DFQATT and CDR2 SNEGSKA (reference sequence). There are many counts of this clonotype. Its matching antigen is unknown. Amplification yielded TCR beta CDR3 regions, with RNA transcripts as the source. First-round RT-PCR with HTBI primers amplified the TCR CDR3 region. TCRdb itself ran the multiplex PCR reads through MiXCR, one entry per CDR3 protein. The sample contains hundreds of thousands of distinct CDR3 sequences, approximately 15% of which appear only once. The chain uses TRBV20-1 and TRBJ1-6; maybe TRBD1 (5 bases). Sequenced material: blood. This sequence originates from a woman between 18 and 29 years old with Graves' hyperthyroidism. CDR3 region: CSASFEGRYNSPLHF. Here the CDR3 DNA reads TGCAGTGCTAGTTTCGAGGGACGGTATAATTCACCCCTCCACTTT.